Sequencing of this T cell receptor beta chain was carried out in a study of OX40 agonist ivuxolimab in advanced cancers. The study sampled blood at baseline, cycle 4 day 1, and cycle 7 day 1. Remarks on this clone: As yet, its antigen is unknown.

The table came from immunoSEQ multiplex PCR; TCRdb's copy has only in-frame clones and leaves some out. This sample yields 72,000 or so clones, of which 75% to 85% are seen a single time; 1.2% belongs to the top ten. Study-level points and caveats: Compared with CD4+, CD8+ T cells on average had more expanded clones.

Germline values: CDR1 SGHNT, CDR2 YYREEE (reference sequence). V lost 3 bases and J 7 bases, leaving 16 bases between the germline ends. This CDR3 has 14 amino acids. This sequence originates from an adult with an advanced solid tumor such as melanoma, head and neck, liver or kidney cancer. The chain recombines TRBV5-4 with TRBJ1-2; D possibly corresponds to TRBD1 (6 bases). Sequencing used CD4+ or CD8+ T cells sorted from blood, obtained in a trial of the OX40 agonist ivuxolimab. DNA of the CDR3: TGTGCCAGCAGCTCAAGACAGGACCCCTGTGGCTACACCTTC. Translation: CASSSRQDPCGYTF.